The 22 T cell receptor beta chains presented below share a single source sample, sequenced in a study of memory CD4+ T cells and cytomegalovirus serostatus. Method: immunoSEQ multiplex PCR; TCRdb's copy keeps in-frame clones and lacks some. This repertoire shows about 48,000 clones, just under 80% found once; its top ten account for roughly 0.76%. The sort gate was single viable CD3+CD4+CD8-CD45RO+ cells for memory CD4+ T cells. Specimen: memory CD4+ T cells from blood. Receptor source: an adult in good health and CMV-seronegative.

This clone has more than one count but fewer than ten. J is TRBJ2-4 and V is TRBV6-5; tentative D call: TRBD2 (5 bases). The CDR3 is made up of 14 amino acids. Germline V gene sequence: CDR1 MNHEY, CDR2 SVGAGI. Trimming shortened V by 6 bases and J by 2 bases, and 11 bases separated the two germline ends. CDR3 DNA sequence: TGTGCCAGCAGGGCAGACGGGACCAAAAACATTCAGTACTTC. This codes for CASRADGTKNIQYF.

The V gene is TRBV28, the J gene TRBJ1-2, with 8 bases matching TRBD1. This CDR3 is built from 13 residues. The junction had 8 bases not matched to a gene; V was cut back by 6 bases and J by 8 bases. Per germline, CDR1 MDHEN and CDR2 SYDVKM. CDR3 in amino acids: CASSSGQGRGYTF. The CDR3 nucleotides read TGTGCCAGCAGCTCCGGACAGGGAAGAGGCTACACCTTC.

By its share, this clone is medium-sized (0.01 to 0.1%). The chain links TRBV6-1 to TRBJ1-6; D possibly corresponds to TRBD1 (5 bases). The germline V gene encodes CDR1 MNHNS and CDR2 SASEGT. The CDR3 length is 16 residues. Trimming removed 4 bases from V and 2 bases from J, with 12 bases in between. The CDR3 DNA reads as TGTGCCAGCAGTGCCTCAGGGAACACCTATAATTCACCCCTCCACTTT. This translates into CASSASGNTYNSPLHF.

The chain uses TRBV6-5 and TRBJ1-1; a weak D match, TRBD1 (5 bases). The CDR3 is made up of 13 amino acids. The V end was cut by 7 bases, the J end by 10 bases, with 19 bases between. CDR1 MNHEY and CDR2 SVGAGI come from the germline V gene. The CDR3 region is CASNPGGGAGAFF. In DNA, the CDR3 is TGTGCCAGCAATCCTGGGGGAGGAGCGGGAGCTTTCTTT.

J is TRBJ1-1 and V is TRBV6-1, with TRBD1 matching over 9 bases. This CDR3 contains 15 residues. V was clipped by 5 bases and J by 4 bases; unmatched bases: 8. In germline, CDR1 is MNHNS, CDR2 SASEGT. CDR3 in DNA: TGTGCCAGCAGTTCTTTGGACAGGGGCTTCACTGAAGCTTTCTTT. It translates to CASSSLDRGFTEAFF.

The V call is TRBV11-3, the J call TRBJ1-3; D is unresolved. Germline V lookup: CDR1 SGHNT, CDR2 YENEEA. The ends were cut back, 5 bases at V and 0 bases at J, with 11 bases in the middle. This CDR3 contains 15 residues. The CDR3 loop reads CASSMRTDSGNTIYF. CDR3 nucleotide sequence: TGTGCCAGCAGCATGAGGACGGACTCTGGAAACACCATATATTTT.

In this sample, this clone turned up once. The gene calls are TRBV2 and TRBJ1-4, with 10 positions matching TRBD1. This CDR3 comprises 16 residues. In germline, CDR1 is SNHLY, CDR2 FYNNEI. V shed 4 bases and J 3 bases; nucleotides not matched to a gene: 5. The CDR3 is CASSARQGAANEKLFF. The CDR3 bases are TGTGCCAGCAGTGCCCGACAGGGGGCGGCTAATGAAAAACTGTTTTTT. Drawing the rest from reference TRBV2 and TRBJ1-4, the complete variable domain is EPEVTQTPSHQVTQMGQEVILRCVPISNHLYFYWYRQILGQKVEFLVSFYNNEISEKSEIFDDQFSVERPDGSNFTLKIRSTKLEDSAMYFCASSARQGAANEKLFFGSGTQLSVL.

V gene TRBV25-1 combines with J gene TRBJ1-4; D call uncertain. Looked up from germline, CDR1 is MGHDK and CDR2 is SYGVNS. The ends were cut back, 3 bases at V and 3 bases at J, with 11 bases in the middle. There are 15 residues in the CDR3. DNA for the CDR3: TGTGCCAGCAGTGACCCCCGGACCTCTAATGAAAAACTGTTTTTT. This gives the protein CASSDPRTSNEKLFF. Full variable domain (remainder filled in from reference TRBV25-1 and TRBJ1-4): EADIYQTPRYLVIGTGKKITLECSQTMGHDKMYWYQQDPGMELHLIHYSYGVNSTEKGDLSSESTVSRIRTEHFPLTLESARPSHTSQYLCASSDPRTSNEKLFFGSGTQLSVL.

The rearrangement joins TRBV5-4 to TRBJ2-3, with D perhaps matching TRBD1 (5 bases). V was trimmed by 4 bases and J by 6 bases, leaving 9 bases between them. Germline V gene data show CDR1 as SGHNT and CDR2 as YYREEE (reference sequence). This CDR3 contains 12 residues. The CDR3 DNA reads TGTGCCAGCAGCCCTAAGGGGGATACGCAGTATTTT. The encoded protein is CASSPKGDTQYF.

The chain links TRBV11-3 to TRBJ2-1; possible D gene TRBD2, 6 bases. CDR3 length equals 13 residues. Looked up from germline, CDR1 is SGHNT and CDR2 is YENEEA. V gave up 5 bases and J gave up 7 bases, with 12 bases separating them. Here the CDR3 DNA reads TGTGCCAGCAGCCTCAGCGGGCCGAATGAGCAGTTCTTC. Translated: CASSLSGPNEQFF.

This chain joins TRBV7-2 and TRBJ2-7; 10 bases map to TRBD1. Germline V gene lookup returns CDR1 SGHTA and CDR2 FQGNSA. The CDR3 covers 13 residues. V was clipped by 6 bases and J by 6 bases; unmatched bases: 5. For the CDR3, the DNA is TGTGCCAGCAGTGACAGGGGGCGCGCCGAGCAGTACTTC. It specifies CASSDRGRAEQYF.

This chain connects TRBV4-1 to TRBJ2-2; D is unclear. V lost 1 base and J lost 6, with 12 bases in between. The CDR3 is 15 residues long. Germline assignment: CDR1 MGHRA and CDR2 YSYEKL. The CDR3 coding sequence is TGCGCCAGCAGCCAAGCGTTCCCGTATTCCGGGGAGCTGTTTTTT. It translates to CASSQAFPYSGELFF.

The chain employs TRBV5-4 and TRBJ1-2; tentative D call: TRBD1 (6 bases). V was trimmed by 4 bases and J by 8 bases, leaving 15 bases between them. Germline assignment: CDR1 SGHNT and CDR2 YYREEE (reference sequence). The CDR3 loop spans 13 amino acids. The DNA for the CDR3 is TGTGCCAGCAGCCGGGACACGCGGGACGGCTACACCTTC. Its translation: CASSRDTRDGYTF.

V and J are TRBV27 and TRBJ2-2; the match to TRBD1 covers 7 bases. The CDR3 contains 14 residues. From germline, CDR1 is MNHEY and CDR2 SMNVEV (reference sequence). The V and J ends lost 5 bases and 6 bases, in that order; junction bases with no gene match: 6. The CDR3 loop reads CASSPLQGAGELFF. The CDR3 region has the DNA TGTGCCAGCAGTCCCCTTCAGGGGGCCGGGGAGCTGTTTTTT.

The chain joins TRBV5-1 to TRBJ2-6; D unclear. Germline CDR1 SGHRS, CDR2 YFSETQ. V gave up 1 base and J gave up 0 bases, with 8 bases separating them. The CDR3 runs 16 residues. CDR3 nucleotides: TGCGCCAGCAGCTTGTATGGCCCCTCTGGGGCCAACGTCCTGACTTTC. Translation: CASSLYGPSGANVLTF.

The chain couples TRBV4-1 to TRBJ2-1; D is tentatively TRBD1 or TRBD2 (5 bases each). The germline V gene encodes CDR1 MGHRA and CDR2 YSYEKL. This CDR3 region has 15 residues. The V end was cut by 4 bases, the J end by 3 bases, with 13 bases between. The CDR3 sequence: CASSLGRDLYNEQFF. The CDR3 DNA reads as TGCGCCAGCAGCCTGGGACGGGACCTCTACAATGAGCAGTTCTTC.

This chain links TRBV6-1 with TRBJ2-7; tentatively, D is TRBD1 or TRBD2 (5 bases each). CDR1 is MNHNS, CDR2 SASEGT, per germline. V lost 5 bases and J 2 bases, leaving 10 bases between the germline ends. The length of the CDR3 is 13 residues. CDR3 amino acids: CASSSTAAYEQYF. In DNA form, the CDR3 reads TGTGCCAGCAGTTCGACAGCGGCCTACGAGCAGTACTTC.

The V call is TRBV5-1, the J call TRBJ2-2; no firm D call. Germline CDR1 is SGHRS and CDR2 is YFSETQ. Trimming removed 0 bases at V and 3 bases at J, with 9 bases between. This CDR3 is 15 amino acids long. The CDR3 DNA follows: TGCGCCAGCAGCTTGGACCGGGTAGACACCGGGGAGCTGTTTTTT. Protein: CASSLDRVDTGELFF.

CDR3 in DNA: TGTGCCAGCAGTTTTACCTCCTCTACAGATACGCAGTATTTT. This sequence encodes CASSFTSSTDTQYF. The chain uses TRBV27 and TRBJ2-3; D is unclear. Germline-derived CDR1 and CDR2 are MNHEY and SMNVEV (reference sequence). Trimming took off 3 bases at V and 3 bases at J, with 10 bases between the two ends. The CDR3 contains 14 residues.

The chain uses TRBV29-1 and TRBJ1-1; 8 bases align to TRBD1. The CDR3 length is 13 residues. V lost 7 bases and J lost 3; bases outside the gene matches: 7. Germline V gene sequence: CDR1 SQVTM, CDR2 ANQGSEA. CDR3 sequence (DNA): TGCAGCGGACAGACAGGGGTAGACACTGAAGCTTTCTTT. Protein: CSGQTGVDTEAFF.

In this sample, this clone is medium-sized (0.01 to 0.1%). This chain uses TRBV30 with TRBJ2-7; D remains ambiguous. The CDR3 length is 15 residues. V was clipped by 3 bases and J by 0 bases, with 15 bases between them. Looked up from germline, CDR1 is GTSNPN and CDR2 is SVGIG (reference sequence). This CDR3 reads CAWRGQQASSYEQYF. The DNA for the CDR3 is TGTGCCTGGAGGGGCCAGCAAGCGAGCTCCTACGAGCAGTACTTC.

The rearrangement uses TRBV14 and TRBJ1-2; possibly TRBD1 for D (6 bases). V lost 1 base, J lost 3 bases, and 12 bases lay in between. The CDR3 spans 15 residues. CDR1 is SGHDN, CDR2 FVKESK, per germline. CDR3 bases: TGTGCCAGCAGCCAAGGACGAGGGGGTCACTATGGCTACACCTTC. This sequence encodes CASSQGRGGHYGYTF.